This T cell receptor (beta chain) was identified during a study of T cell responses to AZD1222 COVID-19 vaccine. Study observations and caveats: Baseline serostatus was positive in only a handful of AZD1222 recipients. Among vaccine-associated CD4 TCRs, coverage spanned spike, with dominance at 160-218 and 743-854. Scientists sampled the repertoires only once the peak T cell response had passed.

The sample holds one count of this clone. Its target is not known. This CDR3 comprises 14 residues. J was trimmed by 10 bases and V by 4 bases; bases with no gene match: 10. CDR1 is MNHEY and CDR2 is SMNVEV in the germline V gene (reference sequence). The repertoire was sequenced with immunoSEQ multiplex PCR; TCRdb's copy has only in-frame clones and lacks some. The data contain approximately 110,000 clones, 84% of them singletons. This sequence was found in an adult in good health. The material was peripheral blood, obtained on day 0 of AZD1222 vaccination. The J gene is TRBJ1-1, the V gene TRBV27; 9 nucleotides align to TRBD1. CDR3 sequence reads: CASSSSDRGYRAFF. In nucleotides, the CDR3 is TGTGCCAGCAGTTCCTCCGACAGGGGGTATCGAGCTTTCTTT.